This TCR beta chain was captured in a study of Graves' ophthalmopathy and Graves' hyperthyroidism. This clonotype was counted at least ten times. Its antigen is currently unknown. Whole-study results and caveats: Most thyroid clonotypes expanded beyond 0.001 frequency were also found in blood.

The study amplified TCR beta CDR3 regions using RNA transcripts. RT-PCR with HTBI primers came first, then second-round multiplex PCR. TCRdb re-called the multiplex PCR reads through MiXCR, storing one row per CDR3 protein. The sample carries about 390,000 distinct CDR3 sequences, roughly 15% recorded once. Germline CDR1 reads SGHVS; CDR2 reads FQNEAQ. CDR3 length: 15 amino acids. V was clipped by 3 bases and J by 0 bases; unmatched bases: 5. The sequence came from an adult woman with stable Graves' hyperthyroidism. The chain combines TRBV7-8 with TRBJ2-7; 7 nucleotides line up with TRBD2. Sequencing used peripheral blood. This CDR3 reads CASSLATSSSYEQYF. In DNA, the CDR3 is TGTGCCAGCAGCTTGGCGACTAGCAGCTCCTACGAGCAGTACTTC. Using reference TRBV7-8 and TRBJ2-7 for the parts outside the CDR3, the full variable domain is GAGVSQSPRYKVAKRGQDVALRCDPISGHVSLFWYQQALGQGPEFLTYFQNEAQLDKSGLPSDRFFAERPEGSVSTLKIQRTQQEDSAVYLCASSLATSSSYEQYFGPGTRLTVT.